This T cell receptor (beta chain) was identified during a study of graft-versus-host responses after intestinal transplantation (dated by TCRdb to about 2021). Regarding the research as a whole: The transplants that recipients got were multivisceral, liver-intestinal, or isolated intestinal. All recipients received anti-thymocyte globulin induction followed by maintenance tacrolimus and steroids for three to four years. Bulk TCR-beta CDR3 sequencing was used to track graft-versus-host and host-versus-graft alloreactive T cell clones in the graft, circulation and bone marrow after intestinal transplantation. Alloreactive clones were identified by sequencing pre-transplant mixed lymphocyte reaction products and comparing them with unstimulated pre-transplant donor and recipient T cells. The cohort enrolled around 23 intestinal transplant recipients including one retransplant, and a few patients lacking pretransplant specimens were excluded. Donor T cell macrochimerism was defined as a peak of at least 4% donor T cells among recipient peripheral blood mononuclear cells. Rather than being sequenced by the commercial service, samples from a few later patients were sequenced in-house on an Illumina MiSeq and processed with MiXCR.

Receptor libraries were prepared by the immunoSEQ multiplex PCR assay. For most patients, genomic DNA was isolated using the Qiagen DNeasy Blood and Tissue Kit and was shipped frozen to Adaptive Biotechnologies for TCR sequencing. For most patients, high-throughput TCR-beta CDR3 sequencing of genomic DNA was performed by Adaptive Biotechnologies. In the paper's pipeline: Adaptive's ImmunoSEQ software was the source of the TCR sequencing data for around 20 patients, while a few other patients were processed with MiXCR and VDJtools. CD4 versus CD8 sorting errors were corrected by removing sequences found in both subsets at a frequency ratio below 5:1. CDR3 nucleotide sequences shared by donor and recipient were removed because the origin of these sequences could not be assigned. Alloreactive clones required at least 2-fold expansion over unstimulated cells and minimum CFSE-low frequency of 0.002% (template counts) or 0.001% (read counts). Mappable clones were those detected in sequenced pre-transplant spleen, lymph node, or MLR CFSE-low populations of the donor or recipient. The cumulative frequency of alloreactive clones was calculated as a percentage of all sequences, weighted by copy number. This is the immuneACCESS table as TCRdb keeps it, with only in-frame sequences that have V and J called. A part of the clones is gone; compared with another copy, unresolved V genes explain less than half, and the rest is unexplained. V and J calls and clone size follow that table, whereas D and trimming were derived from the DNA. Here the sample has about 98,000 clones; 80% to 85% occur a single time. Of the sample, 17% falls within the top ten clones.

What this sample's time point label stands for: cells obtained before transplantation from donor or recipient. CD3+CD4+ and CD3+CD8+ populations were FACS-sorted from unstimulated pre-transplant donor and recipient cells taken from spleen or lymph nodes. As to this clone: Its antigen has not been determined. No much larger clone exists at a distance of one base, and base qualities are not known.

From the cysteine up to the phenylalanine, the CDR3 has a length of 15 residues. Here the CDR3 DNA is all that survives: 45 bases in frame from base 1. V drops 4 bases and J drops 2 bases, leaving 13 bases in between. From the germline V gene, CDR1 is MRHNA and CDR2 is SNTAGT. Study-wide findings and limitations: The conclusions were limited by the relatively low number and heterogeneity of the intestinal transplant patients. In patients with donor T cell macrochimerism, the allografts had high GvH to HvG T cell clonal ratios. GvH clones were detected in recipient bone marrow, and some appeared earlier in ileal mucosa or blood, consistent with an intestinal mucosal origin. Early after transplant, declines in HvG clones were associated with peak levels of circulating GvH clones.

This sequence was found in a human donor who received an intestinal transplant. The chain was built from TRBV6-4 and TRBJ2-3; the best D guess is TRBD2, with 7 bases matching. The specimen was unstimulated CD8+ T cells sorted from spleen or lymph node cells, collected before intestinal transplant. This receptor carries the CDR3 CASSVLAGATDTQYF. DNA sequence: TGTGCCAGCAGTGTGCTGGCGGGGGCCACAGATACGCAGTATTTT.